This entry lists 27 T cell receptor beta chains sequenced from one sample in a study (dated by TCRdb to about 2015). To prepare the library, 5' RACE was applied. Sequencing used an Illumina MiSeq. TCRdb reprocessed the public reads (quality trimming at Q25 with fastp, clone calling with MiXCR) and kept in-frame beta chains. Entries that share a CDR3 protein sequence are merged under the most common genes and DNA. This sample has 9,000 to 10,000 distinct CDR3 sequences in its table, and 13% to 15% of those were observed once. 3.3% of the sample comes from the top ten. Cells that were CD4+CD25+CD127-/low were the ones isolated as Tregs. Sequencing input: Tregs sorted from blood. These receptors all stem from a female donor with breast cancer.

This clonotype was seen ten or more times. V gene TRBV27 combines with J gene TRBJ2-2; 9 bases map to TRBD1. This CDR3 has 15 amino acids. V lost 6 bases and J lost 6; bases outside the gene matches: 8. Germline V gene lookup returns CDR1 MNHEY and CDR2 SMNVEV (reference sequence). The CDR3 DNA follows: TGTGCCAGCAGGGGGGACAGGGATTCGGCCGGGGAGCTGTTTTTT. Translating gives CASRGDRDSAGELFF.

This clonotype was detected only a few times. This may stem from a read error, because a much larger clone lies one nucleotide away. The chain uses TRBV20-1 and TRBJ2-7, with a weak D call TRBD2 (6 bases). V was trimmed by 3 bases and J by 0 bases, leaving 15 bases between them. The CDR3 runs 15 residues. Germline loops: CDR1 DFQATT, CDR2 SNEGSKA (reference sequence). CDR3 nucleotide sequence: TGCAGTGCTAGCCACCAAGCGGGCGCCTCCTACGAGCAGTACGTC. It codes for CSASHQAGASYEQYV.

This clonotype was detected only a few times. The chain recombines TRBV2 with TRBJ2-5, with 9 nucleotides matching TRBD2. This CDR3 has 14 amino acids. Germline V lookup: CDR1 SNHLY, CDR2 FYNNEI. Unmatched junction bases numbered 3, after V lost 6 bases and J lost 1 base. The CDR3 protein is CASRSTSGQETQYF. CDR3 coding DNA: TGTGCCAGCAGGTCGACTAGCGGCCAAGAGACCCAGTACTTC.

This clonotype has more than one count but fewer than ten. As DNA, the CDR3 is TGTGCCAGCAGTCAGGTCAAACAGGGGATTGGGAACACTGAAGCTTTCTTT. Residues: CASSQVKQGIGNTEAFF. The V call is TRBV12-3 or TRBV12-4, the J call TRBJ1-1; 7 nucleotides line up with TRBD1. This CDR3 contains 17 residues. V was pared by 5 bases and J by 1 base, with 13 bases of the junction left unmatched.

About this clonotype: A read error may explain this, as a much larger clone is one base away. The chain has TRBV9 and TRBJ2-1, with D possibly matching TRBD2 (6 bases). The length of the CDR3 is 18 residues. CDR1 SGDLS and CDR2 YYNGEE come from the germline V gene. V lost 4 bases to trimming and J lost 5 bases, with 25 bases between them. CDR3 protein: CASSPNPRASERDNEQFF. Here the CDR3 DNA reads TGTGCCAGCAGCCCCAACCCACGGGCTAGCGAGAGGGACAATGAGCAGTTCTTC.

By sample fraction, this clonotype is medium-sized. The chain carries TRBV7-2 and TRBJ2-5; weak D call: TRBD2 (6 bases). The CDR3 sequence is 13 residues long. Germline CDR1 is SGHTA and CDR2 is FQGNSA. V lost 2 bases and J lost 4, with 8 bases in between. CDR3: CASSLQEGETQYF. The CDR3 DNA reads TGTGCCAGCAGCTTACAGGAGGGAGAGACCCAGTACTTC.

This clonotype was counted ten times or more. The V gene is TRBV5-1, the J gene TRBJ2-2, with D perhaps matching TRBD1 or TRBD2 (5 bases each). V was clipped by 1 base and J by 5 bases, with 12 bases between them. The CDR3 covers 15 residues. Per the germline V gene, CDR1 is SGHRS and CDR2 is YFSETQ. CDR3 in DNA: TGCGCCAGCAGCTTGCGGGACCAGTCAACCGGGGAGCTGTTTTTT. It translates to CASSLRDQSTGELFF.

By its share, this clonotype is medium-sized (0.01 to 0.1%). The chain has TRBV5-1 and TRBJ2-7, with D possibly TRBD1 on 6 matching bases. There are 15 residues in the CDR3. The germline gives CDR1 SGHRS, CDR2 YFSETQ. V lost 2 bases, J lost 2 bases, and 14 bases lay in between. The CDR3 DNA is TGCGCCAGCAGCTTCCGTCAGGGGCCCGCCTACGAGCAGTACTTC. Translated: CASSFRQGPAYEQYF. The variable domain in full, with the rest retrieved from reference TRBV5-1 and TRBJ2-7, is KAGVTQTPRYLIKTRGQQVTLSCSPISGHRSVSWYQQTPGQGLQFLFEYFSETQRNKGNFPGRFSGRQFSNSRSEMNVSTLELGDSALYLCASSFRQGPAYEQYFGPGTRLTVT.

Remarks on this clonotype: A much larger clone differs from this one at a single base, so this may be a read error. The rearrangement joins TRBV4-1 to TRBJ2-6, with TRBD2 as a possible D gene (6 bases). Germline V lookup: CDR1 MGHRA, CDR2 YSYEKL. This CDR3 region has 17 residues. The germline V and J ends were trimmed by 1 base and 0 bases, with 10 bases remaining between them. The CDR3 region has the DNA TGCGCCAGCAGCCAAGTATGCGGGGTCTCTGGGGCCAACGTCCTGACTTTC. The encoded protein is CASSQVCGVSGANVLTF.

This clonotype is categorized as medium-sized. J is TRBJ2-1 and V is TRBV20-1, with D tentatively TRBD1 or TRBD2 (5 bases each). Trimming took off 2 bases at V and 5 bases at J, with 19 bases between the two ends. Germline V gene data show CDR1 as DFQATT and CDR2 as SNEGSKA (reference sequence). There are 16 residues in the CDR3. CDR3 residues: CSARRIEGRRDNEQFF. The CDR3 DNA follows: TGCAGTGCTAGAAGAATAGAGGGACGAAGGGACAATGAGCAGTTCTTC.

This clonotype has a handful of counts. This chain connects TRBV24-1 to TRBJ2-3; no clear D. The CDR3 has 15 residues. V dropped 4 bases and J dropped 0 bases, with 10 bases sitting between them. Germline loops: CDR1 KGHDR, CDR2 SFDVKD. The CDR3: CATSDSWTSTDTQYF. The CDR3 DNA follows: TGTGCCACCAGTGACTCCTGGACCAGCACAGATACGCAGTATTTT.

A note on this clonotype: A read error is possible here, since a much larger clone lies one base away. V is TRBV2 and J is TRBJ2-3; D gene uncertain. Per the germline V gene, CDR1 is SNHLY and CDR2 is FYNNEI. The V and J ends lost 4 bases and 7 bases respectively, with 6 bases between them. The CDR3 spans 11 residues. The CDR3 nucleotides are TGTGCCAGCAGTGCAGAATATACGCAGTATTTT. Its protein product is CASSAEYTQYF. Supplemented by reference TRBV2 and TRBJ2-3, the full variable domain reads EPEVTQTPSHQVTQMGQEVILRCVPISNHLYFYWYRQILGQKVEFLVSFYNNEISEKSEIFDDQFSVERPDGSNFTLKIRSTKLEDSAMYFCASSAEYTQYFGPGTRLTVL.

This clonotype was observed at least ten times. The chain links TRBV7-9 to TRBJ2-5; D unresolved. Germline CDR1 is SEHNR and CDR2 is FQNEAQ (reference sequence). V was cut by 5 bases and J by 5 bases, with 12 bases left in between. This CDR3 region has 13 residues. CDR3 DNA sequence: TGTGCCAGCAGCCGCGACATCGGGGAGACCCAGTACTTC. Its protein is CASSRDIGETQYF.

This clonotype is medium-sized. The chain combines TRBV20-1 with TRBJ2-3, with D hard to call. The CDR3 has 12 amino acids. Germline V gene data show CDR1 as DFQATT and CDR2 as SNEGSKA (reference sequence). This chain's CDR3 is CTALGNTDTQYF. CDR3 DNA sequence: TGCACCGCACTTGGAAACACAGATACGCAGTATTTT.

This clonotype rates as medium-sized. An end of the junction does not agree with germline; a read error may underlie this. Here the CDR3 DNA reads TGTGCCAGCAGTGGGGGTGAGGTCCACAATGAGCAGTTTTTC. The encoded protein is CASSGGEVHNEQFF. This chain links TRBV6-1 with TRBJ2-1; no firm D call. This CDR3 region has 14 residues. CDR1 and CDR2 from the germline V gene are MNHNS and SASEGT.

This clonotype is judged medium-sized. The V call is TRBV15, the J call TRBJ2-7; D ambiguous. CDR1 and CDR2 (germline): LNHNV, YYDKDF (reference sequence). Trimming pared 3 bases from V and 4 bases from J, leaving 10 bases between. The CDR3 length is 13 residues. The chain's CDR3 is CATSRPQGYEQYF. CDR3 DNA sequence: TGTGCCACCAGCAGGCCCCAAGGGTACGAGCAGTACTTC.

In its sample, this clonotype is medium-sized (0.01 to 0.1%). The V gene is TRBV10-3, the J gene TRBJ2-5; D remains ambiguous. Germline V CDR1 and CDR2: ENHRY, SYGVKD. The CDR3 covers 13 residues. Trimming took 5 bases from V and 7 from J, leaving 14 bases between them. CDR3 sequence (DNA): TGTGCCATCAGTAGCCCGGTAGGATCGACCCAGTACTTC. Amino acids: CAISSPVGSTQYF.

This clonotype is medium-sized in the sample. The chain links TRBV6-5 to TRBJ2-2; D gene ambiguous. Germline V lookup: CDR1 MNHEY, CDR2 SVGAGI. Trimming pared 7 bases from V and 1 base from J, leaving 13 bases between. CDR3 length equals 15 residues. The CDR3 sequence is CASTRRARNTGELFF. For the CDR3, the DNA is TGTGCCAGCACCAGAAGGGCACGGAACACCGGGGAGCTGTTTTTT.

This clonotype was observed at least ten times. The genes are TRBV2 and TRBJ2-7, with 7 bases identical to TRBD1. The J segment lost 6 bases and the V segment lost 2 bases, leaving 4 bases of the junction unmatched. The CDR3 contains 13 residues. Germline V gene sequence: CDR1 SNHLY, CDR2 FYNNEI. DNA for the CDR3: TGTGCCAGCAGTGAACTACAGGGGTTCGAGCAGTACTTC. This gives the protein CASSELQGFEQYF.

The V call is TRBV19, the J call TRBJ1-5, with 7 bases aligning to TRBD1. V trimming: 8 bases; J trimming: 7 bases; junction bases outside the gene matches: 5. Looked up from germline, CDR1 is LNHDA and CDR2 is SQIVND (reference sequence). CDR3 length: 12 residues. The CDR3 nucleotides read TGTGCCAGTGGTCAGGGGGACCAGCCCCAGCATTTT. This codes for CASGQGDQPQHF.

About this clonotype: A much larger clone differs from this one at a single base, so this may be a read error. The rearrangement links TRBV11-2 to TRBJ2-1; D is unclear. Germline V CDR1 and CDR2: SGHAT, FQNNGV. The CDR3 has 12 residues. CDR3 bases: TGTGCCGGCAGCGCCCCTCGGACCCCGCAGGTCTTC. Translated, it gives CAGSAPRTPQVF.

This clonotype was counted many times. The genes are TRBV7-2 and TRBJ1-1, with D unclear. Trimming cost V 4 bases and J 1 base, with 7 bases left between them. The CDR3 is made up of 13 amino acids. CDR1 and CDR2 from the germline V gene are SGHTA and FQGNSA. The CDR3 DNA follows: TGTGCCAGCAGCTCGTATCCGAACACTGAAGCTTTCTTT. Translating it yields CASSSYPNTEAFF.

The sample holds many counts of this clonotype. This sequence joins TRBV5-1 and TRBJ2-7, with TRBD1 matching over 7 bases. CDR3 length: 14 amino acids. The V and J ends lost 4 bases and 7 bases, in that order; junction bases with no gene match: 11. CDR1 is SGHRS, CDR2 YFSETQ, per germline. This CDR3 reads CASSVDRPRREQYF. The CDR3 coding sequence is TGCGCCAGCAGCGTGGACAGGCCCCGCCGGGAGCAGTACTTC.

This clonotype has just a few counts. One end of the junction is discordant with germline, which a read error may explain. The CDR3 is CATSDLKKTSGRNTGEPFF. For the CDR3, the DNA is TGTGCCACCAGTGATTTAAAAAAAACGTCCGGCAGAAACACCGGGGAGCCGTTTTTT. The chain joins TRBV24-1 to TRBJ2-2, with a weak D call TRBD2 (5 bases). CDR1 and CDR2 from the germline V gene are KGHDR and SFDVKD. CDR3 size: 19 residues.

Judged by abundance, this clonotype is medium-sized. V is TRBV6-5 and J is TRBJ2-4, with a tentative D call TRBD1 (6 bases). This CDR3 contains 16 residues. Germline CDR1 MNHEY, CDR2 SVGAGI. Trimming left V 7 bases short and J 0 bases short, with 16 bases between. As DNA, the CDR3 is TGTGCCAGCACCCAAGACAGGAGACTAGCCAAAAACATTCAGTACTTC. Amino acids: CASTQDRRLAKNIQYF.

This clonotype appeared many times. The chain joins TRBV5-1 to TRBJ2-7; D could derive from TRBD1 or TRBD2 (6 bases each). Germline V CDR1 and CDR2: SGHRS, YFSETQ. V was shortened by 0 bases and J by 7 bases, with 23 bases between the two germline ends. The CDR3 is 17 residues long. The CDR3 is CASSLEGVAETPWEQYF. CDR3 bases: TGCGCCAGCAGCTTGGAGGGGGTAGCGGAGACCCCTTGGGAGCAGTACTTC.

Of note for this clonotype: A read error may be the cause here, since a much bigger clone is one base away. This CDR3 is CASSLEGTGQGIYVYTF. The CDR3 bases are TGTGCCAGCAGCTTAGAGGGGACGGGACAGGGGATCTATGTCTACACCTTC. V is TRBV7-2 and J is TRBJ1-2; 10 positions agree with TRBD1. Per the germline V gene, CDR1 is SGHTA and CDR2 is FQGNSA. The CDR3 has 17 residues.